The 8 T cell receptor beta chains reported below all come from one sample, sequenced in a study of T cells in Graves' hyperthyroidism and ophthalmopathy. TCR beta CDR3 sequences were amplified from RNA transcripts. When the TCR CDR3 underwent first-round RT-PCR, the HTBI primer set was used. TCRdb redid the calling of the multiplex PCR reads with MiXCR, one entry per CDR3 protein. Of 550,000 to 850,000 distinct CDR3 sequences detected, roughly a sixth appear once; the ten largest clones hold over 15%. Material for sequencing was blood. These TCRs come from a woman in her fifties or sixties with Graves' hyperthyroidism that later progressed to Graves' ophthalmopathy.

As DNA, the CDR3 is TGTGCCAGCAGCCTCTCGGGGGTAGGAGCTTTCTTT. It encodes CASSLSGVGAFF. The chain has TRBV7-9 and TRBJ1-1, with a tentative D call TRBD1 (5 bases). Germline CDR1 and CDR2: SEHNR and FQNEAQ (reference sequence). The CDR3 contains 12 residues. V was cut by 5 bases and J by 10 bases, with 14 bases left in between.

In its sample, this clonotype was seen a few times. The rearrangement uses TRBV5-1 and TRBJ1-3, with a tentative D call TRBD1 (6 bases). This CDR3 is built from 17 residues. Germline CDR1 and CDR2: SGHRS and YFSETQ. V was shortened by 3 bases and J by 0 bases, with 16 bases between the two germline ends. CDR3 sequence: CASSSDIPGASGNTIYF. The CDR3 nucleotides read TGCGCCAGCAGCTCGGATATTCCAGGGGCCTCTGGAAACACCATATATTTT.

This clonotype was detected ten times or more. This chain uses TRBV20-1 with TRBJ2-7; tentative D call: TRBD1 (6 bases). The CDR3 is 13 amino acids. Germline CDR1 reads DFQATT; CDR2 reads SNEGSKA (reference sequence). The ends were cut back, 6 bases at V and 2 bases at J, with 14 bases in the middle. DNA for the CDR3: TGCAGTGCGTACCGGGACATCACCTACGAGCAGTACTTC. Its translation is CSAYRDITYEQYF.

This clonotype was seen ten or more times. The rearrangement links TRBV3-1 to TRBJ1-5; D remains ambiguous. CDR1 is LGHDT, CDR2 YNNKEL, per germline (reference sequence). The CDR3 length is 15 residues. Trimming cost V 0 bases and J 5 bases, with 11 bases left between them. In DNA, the CDR3 is TGTGCCAGCAGCCAAGATTCGAATCCCTATCAGCCCCAGCATTTT. This translates into CASSQDSNPYQPQHF.

This clonotype was detected many times. The chain uses TRBV5-1 and TRBJ1-1; possibly TRBD1 for D (5 bases). Trimming cost V 0 bases and J 1 base, with 10 bases left between them. Germline lookup yields CDR1 SGHRS and CDR2 YFSETQ. This CDR3 has 15 residues. The CDR3 DNA follows: TGCGCCAGCAGCTTGGCCGGGACCCAGAACACTGAAGCTTTCTTT. It codes for CASSLAGTQNTEAFF. Full variable domain (missing parts from reference TRBV5-1 and TRBJ1-1): KAGVTQTPRYLIKTRGQQVTLSCSPISGHRSVSWYQQTPGQGLQFLFEYFSETQRNKGNFPGRFSGRQFSNSRSEMNVSTLELGDSALYLCASSLAGTQNTEAFFGQGTRLTVV.

As to this clonotype: This clone may be a read error of a much larger clone one base away. This rearrangement joins TRBV2 to TRBJ1-1, with a weak D call TRBD1 (5 bases). CDR1 is SNHLY and CDR2 is FYNNEI in the germline V gene. Between the trimmed V and J ends, which lost 6 bases and 9 bases, there was a span of 11 bases. CDR3 size: 11 residues. The CDR3 is CASSMTAKAFF. The CDR3 DNA reads as TGTGCCAGCAGCATGACAGCTAAAGCTTTCTTT.

This clonotype showed up just a few times. The CDR3 nucleotides read TGCAGCGTGGACGAGGCGAACGCTGGCTACACCTTC. It yields the protein CSVDEANAGYTF. This chain joins TRBV29-1 and TRBJ1-2, with D hard to call. V dropped 6 bases and J dropped 7 bases, with 15 bases sitting between them. The germline V gene encodes CDR1 SQVTM and CDR2 ANQGSEA. The CDR3 has 12 amino acids.

Ten or more counts support this clonotype. The chain carries TRBV11-2 and TRBJ2-5, with 10 bases that match TRBD2. The germline V gene has CDR1 SGHAT and CDR2 FQNNGV. The V segment lost 4 bases and the J segment 2 bases; nucleotides outside the gene matches: 7. The CDR3 sequence is 16 residues long. The CDR3 coding sequence is TGTGCCAGCAGCTCCCGTGGACTAGCGGAACAAGAGACCCAGTACTTC. Encoded protein: CASSSRGLAEQETQYF.